This T cell receptor beta chain was recovered during a study of identical twins. Template switching added a universal primer site, and cDNA bore unique molecular identifiers. MiXCR was run by TCRdb on the 5' RACE reads, yielding one entry per CDR3 protein. The sample includes just under 650,000 distinct CDR3 sequences, just over 7% of them seen just once. This CDR3 contains 13 residues. V was pared by 7 bases and J by 7 bases, with 15 bases between. Germline CDR1 is SGHRS and CDR2 is YFSETQ. These data were also reused for a study on yellow fever vaccine responses in identical twins. That report notes: As reported, the vaccine T cell response of twins seemed partly convergent and partly personalized.

The TCR was taken from a woman in her late teens or twenties in good health. V gene TRBV5-1 combines with J gene TRBJ2-1; D assignment may be TRBD1 or TRBD2 (6 bases each). The source material was PBMCs. The CDR3 nucleotides read TGCGCCAGCGGGGGCGGGGCGGGGAATGAGCAGTTCTTC. This encodes CASGGGAGNEQFF.